The 15 T cell receptor beta chains below come from one sample, sequenced in a study of vaccination and CD4 T cells after COVID-19. Treatment given: 10-day PBMC culture with coronavirus spike peptide pools or control peptides (ViraFEST assay). During the years 2011-2018, before the COVID-19 pandemic, the unexposed donor's CD4+ T cells were collected. Sequenced with the Oncomine TCR Beta short-read assay was DNA taken from cultured CD4+ T cells. TCRdb fed the PCR reads into MiXCR, producing one record per CDR3 protein. The sample records fewer than 9,000 distinct CDR3 sequences, roughly 34% being singletons. Antigens of these TCRs are unknown. Sequenced sample: CD4+ T cells from blood, cultured in vitro. The receptors were sampled from a human donor in good health.

This clonotype is medium-sized. The chain combines TRBV15 with TRBJ2-2, with no clear D. Germline V CDR1 and CDR2: LNHNV, YYDKDF (reference sequence). With 0 bases removed from V and 8 bases from J, the gap between germline ends came to 4 bases. The CDR3 contains 12 residues. The CDR3 loop is CATSRDWGELFF. The CDR3 DNA is TGTGCCACCAGCAGAGATTGGGGGGAGCTGTTTTTT.

With regard to this clonotype: The germline gene is not matched at one end of the junction; a read error may be the cause. The rearrangement uses TRBV7-2 and TRBJ1-1; TRBD1 is a possible D gene (6 bases). Germline V gene data show CDR1 as SGHTA and CDR2 as FQGNSA. This CDR3 is built from 11 residues. CDR3 coding DNA: TGTGCCAGCAGCCTCGGGACACCCGGGATATTT. It yields the protein CASSLGTPGIF.

This chain joins TRBV20-1 and TRBJ1-2, with D perhaps TRBD1 (5 bases). The CDR3 contains 11 residues. Looked up from germline, CDR1 is DFQATT and CDR2 is SNEGSKA (reference sequence). V dropped 4 bases and J dropped 8 bases, with 11 bases sitting between them. The CDR3 loop is CSATSGNGYTF. The CDR3 bases are TGCAGTGCTACATCAGGGAACGGCTACACCTTC.

In its sample, this clonotype ranks as medium-sized (0.01 to 0.1%). V and J are TRBV6-1 and TRBJ1-2; D is undetermined. There are 15 residues in the CDR3. V lost 6 bases and J lost 1, with 15 bases in between. The germline CDR1 and CDR2 sequences are MNHNS and SASEGT. CDR3 region: CASRLKDGDNYGYTF. The CDR3, as DNA: TGTGCCAGCAGATTAAAAGACGGAGATAACTATGGCTACACCTTC.

This clonotype was picked up a small number of times. This chain connects TRBV20-1 to TRBJ2-5; TRBD2 matches 7 bases. Trimming took 0 bases from V and 7 from J; bases not matched to a gene: 14. The CDR3 is 16 residues long. From germline, CDR1 is DFQATT and CDR2 SNEGSKA (reference sequence). CDR3 bases: TGCAGTGCTAGAGATCCCCGCGGGGGAGAGATAGTGACCCAGTACTTC. Protein: CSARDPRGGEIVTQYF.

This sequence joins TRBV7-6 and TRBJ2-5; the match to TRBD1 covers 10 bases. V lost 1 base to trimming and J lost 3 bases; unmatched junction nucleotides: 11. Germline V lookup: CDR1 SGHVS, CDR2 FNYEAQ. This CDR3 is 18 amino acids long. CDR3 bases: TGTGCCAGCAGCTTAGTTCATTGGGGACAGGGGATGAAAGAGACCCAGTACTTC. Encoded protein: CASSLVHWGQGMKETQYF.

A few counts support this clonotype. The chain links TRBV29-1 to TRBJ1-5, with D perhaps TRBD1 (5 bases). Trimming removed 6 bases at V and 3 bases at J, with 9 bases between. This CDR3 comprises 12 residues. CDR1 and CDR2 (germline): SQVTM, ANQGSEA. CDR3 loop: CSVRGVNQPQHF. The DNA for the CDR3 is TGCAGCGTCCGGGGGGTCAATCAGCCCCAGCATTTT.

This clonotype ranks as medium-sized. This rearrangement joins TRBV7-6 to TRBJ1-1, with unresolved D. Germline V CDR1 and CDR2: SGHVS, FNYEAQ. V lost 6 bases and J lost 1, with 9 bases in between. CDR3 length: 13 residues. DNA of the CDR3: TGTGCCAGCAGTCGTGAAGAGAACACTGAAGCTTTCTTT. Its protein is CASSREENTEAFF. The whole variable domain, remainder taken from reference TRBV7-6 and TRBJ1-1, is GAGVSQSPRYKVTKRGQDVALRCDPISGHVSLYWYRQALGQGPEFLTYFNYEAQQDKSGLPNDRFSAERPEGSISTLTIQRTEQRDSAMYRCASSREENTEAFFGQGTRLTVV.

The V call is TRBV20-1, the J call TRBJ1-1; 7 bases are a match to TRBD1. Germline CDR1 DFQATT, CDR2 SNEGSKA (reference sequence). V was pared by 6 bases and J by 3 bases, with 7 bases of the junction left unmatched. The CDR3 contains 13 residues. Here the CDR3 reads CSARQGFDTEAFF. In DNA form, the CDR3 reads TGCAGTGCACGACAGGGCTTCGACACTGAAGCTTTCTTT.

A single count supports this clonotype. The CDR3 is CASGVGTEAFF. CDR3 nucleotides: TGTGCCTCAGGGGTGGGCACTGAAGCTTTCTTT. The chain employs TRBV19 and TRBJ1-1, with a possible D match to TRBD1 (6 bases). CDR1 and CDR2 (germline): LNHDA, SQIVND (reference sequence). V was shortened by 11 bases and J by 4 bases, with 11 bases between the two germline ends. This CDR3 spans 11 amino acids.

Here the CDR3 reads CSATKGAGGTDTQYF. The DNA of the CDR3 is TGCAGTGCCACCAAGGGAGCGGGGGGCACAGATACGCAGTATTTT. This chain joins TRBV20-1 and TRBJ2-3; 8 nucleotides agree with TRBD2. In germline, CDR1 is DFQATT, CDR2 SNEGSKA (reference sequence). CDR3 length: 15 amino acids. V trimming: 6 bases; J trimming: 1 base; junction bases outside the gene matches: 9.

This clonotype was seen a handful of times. The chain has TRBV29-1 and TRBJ1-2; D not certain. Trimming shortened V by 6 bases and J by 7 bases, and 9 bases separated the two germline ends. The CDR3 loop spans 10 amino acids. Germline V gene lookup returns CDR1 SQVTM and CDR2 ANQGSEA. In nucleotides, the CDR3 is TGCAGCGTAAACGACGGTGGCTACACCTTC. Amino acid sequence: CSVNDGGYTF.

The chain couples TRBV6-1 to TRBJ1-4; a weak D match, TRBD1 (5 bases). V was cut by 4 bases and J by 3 bases, with 12 bases left in between. From germline, CDR1 is MNHNS and CDR2 SASEGT. There are 15 residues in the CDR3. The CDR3 is CASSARQLSNEKLFF. The CDR3 DNA reads TGTGCCAGCAGTGCCCGACAGCTTTCTAATGAAAAACTGTTTTTT.

The table lists this clonotype with a few counts. This chain's CDR3 is CASSQGSGNQPQHF. For the CDR3, the DNA is TGTGCCAGTAGCCAGGGGTCGGGCAATCAGCCCCAGCATTTT. The chain employs TRBV19 and TRBJ1-5; possibly TRBD1 for D (6 bases). V was pared by 6 bases and J by 2 bases, with 11 bases between. This CDR3 comprises 14 residues. The germline V gene has CDR1 LNHDA and CDR2 SQIVND (reference sequence).

The chain is built from TRBV5-1 and TRBJ1-1; D remains unclear. Germline lookup yields CDR1 SGHRS and CDR2 YFSETQ. The CDR3 has 14 residues. The V end was cut by 1 base, the J end by 4 bases, with 11 bases between. The CDR3: CASSLNEVGTEAFF. The DNA for the CDR3 is TGCGCCAGCAGCTTGAATGAGGTTGGCACTGAAGCTTTCTTT.